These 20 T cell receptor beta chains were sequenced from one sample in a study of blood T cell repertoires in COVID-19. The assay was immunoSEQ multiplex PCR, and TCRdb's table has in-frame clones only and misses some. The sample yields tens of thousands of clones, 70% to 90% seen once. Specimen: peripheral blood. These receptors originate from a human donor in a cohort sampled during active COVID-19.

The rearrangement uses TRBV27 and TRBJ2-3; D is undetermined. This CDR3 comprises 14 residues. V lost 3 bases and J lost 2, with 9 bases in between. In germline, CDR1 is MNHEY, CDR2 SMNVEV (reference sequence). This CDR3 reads CASSFRENTDTQYF. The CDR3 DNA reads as TGTGCCAGCAGTTTTCGAGAGAACACAGATACGCAGTATTTT.

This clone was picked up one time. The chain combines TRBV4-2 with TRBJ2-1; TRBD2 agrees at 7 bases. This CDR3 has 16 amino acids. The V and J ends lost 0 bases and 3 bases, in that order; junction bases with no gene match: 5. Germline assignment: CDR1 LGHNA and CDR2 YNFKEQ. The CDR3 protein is CASSQDAAGVYNEQFF. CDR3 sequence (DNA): TGTGCCAGCAGCCAAGACGCGGCGGGGGTCTACAATGAGCAGTTCTTC.

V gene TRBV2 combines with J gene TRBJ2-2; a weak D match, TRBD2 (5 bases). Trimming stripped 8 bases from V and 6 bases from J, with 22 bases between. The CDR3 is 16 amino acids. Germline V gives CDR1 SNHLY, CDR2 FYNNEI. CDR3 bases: TGTGCCAGCCTAAGGGAGAGTCAGACAATGGCCGGGGAGCTGTTTTTT. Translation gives CASLRESQTMAGELFF.

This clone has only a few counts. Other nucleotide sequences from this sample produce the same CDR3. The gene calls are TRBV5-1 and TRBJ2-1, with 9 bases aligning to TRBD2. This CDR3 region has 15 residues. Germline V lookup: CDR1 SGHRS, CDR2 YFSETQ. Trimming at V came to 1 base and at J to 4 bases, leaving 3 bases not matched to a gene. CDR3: CASSLSTSGYNEQFF. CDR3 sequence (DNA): TGCGCCAGCAGCTTGTCGACTAGCGGATACAATGAGCAGTTCTTC.

CDR3 region: CASSQGVLEETQYF. The CDR3 DNA reads as TGTGCCAGCAGCCAAGGGGTTTTGGAAGAGACCCAGTACTTC. V and J are TRBV7-2 and TRBJ2-5; TRBD1 is a possible D gene (5 bases). Trimming took off 5 bases at V and 3 bases at J, with 13 bases between the two ends. This CDR3 has 14 residues. The V gene's germline CDR1 is SGHTA and CDR2 FQGNSA.

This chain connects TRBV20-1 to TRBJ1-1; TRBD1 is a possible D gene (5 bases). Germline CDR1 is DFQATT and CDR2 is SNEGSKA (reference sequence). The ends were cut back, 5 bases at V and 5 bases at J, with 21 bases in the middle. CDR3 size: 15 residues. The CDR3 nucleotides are TGCAGTGCTGGTGCCCCGAGACAGACCGGGACTGAAGCTTTCTTT. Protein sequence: CSAGAPRQTGTEAFF.

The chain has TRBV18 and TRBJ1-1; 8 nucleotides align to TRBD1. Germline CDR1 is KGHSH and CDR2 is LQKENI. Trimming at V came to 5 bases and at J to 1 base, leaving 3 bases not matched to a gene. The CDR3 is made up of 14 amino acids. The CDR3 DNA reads TGTGCCAGCTCATCGGACAGGGCGAACACTGAAGCTTTCTTT. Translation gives CASSSDRANTEAFF.

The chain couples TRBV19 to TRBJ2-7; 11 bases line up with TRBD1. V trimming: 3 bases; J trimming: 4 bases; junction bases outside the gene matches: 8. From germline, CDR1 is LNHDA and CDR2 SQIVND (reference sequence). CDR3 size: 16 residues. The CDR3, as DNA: TGTGCCAGTAGTATTTCGGACAGGGGGCGAGTATACGAGCAGTACTTC. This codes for CASSISDRGRVYEQYF.

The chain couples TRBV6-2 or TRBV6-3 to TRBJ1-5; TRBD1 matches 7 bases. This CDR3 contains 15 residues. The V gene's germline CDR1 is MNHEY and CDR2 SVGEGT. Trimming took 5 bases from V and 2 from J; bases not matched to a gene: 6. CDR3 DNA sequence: TGTGCCAGCAGTCCCAGGGGGGAGGGCAATCAGCCCCAGCATTTT. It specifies CASSPRGEGNQPQHF.

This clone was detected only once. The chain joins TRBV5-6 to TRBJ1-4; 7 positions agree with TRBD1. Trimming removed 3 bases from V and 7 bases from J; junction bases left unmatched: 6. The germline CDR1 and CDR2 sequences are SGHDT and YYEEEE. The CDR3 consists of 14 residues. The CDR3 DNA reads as TGTGCCAGCAGCTCACAGGGGCTTAGTGAAAAACTGTTTTTT. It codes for CASSSQGLSEKLFF. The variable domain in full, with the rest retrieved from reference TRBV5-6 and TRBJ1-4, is DAGVTQSPTHLIKTRGQQVTLRCSPKSGHDTVSWYQQALGQGPQFIFQYYEEEERQRGNFPDRFSGHQFPNYSSELNVNALLLGDSALYLCASSSQGLSEKLFFGSGTQLSVL.

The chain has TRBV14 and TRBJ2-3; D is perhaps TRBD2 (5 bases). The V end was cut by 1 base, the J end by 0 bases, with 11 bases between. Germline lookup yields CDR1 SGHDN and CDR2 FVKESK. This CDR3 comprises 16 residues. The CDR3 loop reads CASSQVGRGSTDTQYF. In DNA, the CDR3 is TGTGCCAGCAGCCAAGTCGGTCGCGGGAGCACAGATACGCAGTATTTT.

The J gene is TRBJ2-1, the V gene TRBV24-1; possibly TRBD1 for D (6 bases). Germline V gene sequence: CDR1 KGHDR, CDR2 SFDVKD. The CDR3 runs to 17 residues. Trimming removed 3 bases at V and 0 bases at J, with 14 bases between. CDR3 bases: TGTGCCACCAGTGATATCCGGGACACCGGCTCCTACAATGAGCAGTTCTTC. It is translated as CATSDIRDTGSYNEQFF.

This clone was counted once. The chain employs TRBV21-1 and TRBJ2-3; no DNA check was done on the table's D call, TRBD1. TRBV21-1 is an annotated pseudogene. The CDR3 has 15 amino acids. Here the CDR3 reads CASSNLDRALIGQYF. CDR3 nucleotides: TGTGCCAGCAGCAACCTGGACAGGGCCCTTATCGGGCAGTATTTT.

CDR3 nucleotides: TGTGCCAGCAGCCAAGATTTCGTCAAGTCATCGACTCTCTACAATGAGCAGTTCTTC. Translation: CASSQDFVKSSTLYNEQFF. The chain is built from TRBV4-2 and TRBJ2-1; D call uncertain. From germline, CDR1 is LGHNA and CDR2 YNFKEQ. V was trimmed by 0 bases and J by 3 bases, leaving 21 bases between them. This CDR3 has 19 residues.

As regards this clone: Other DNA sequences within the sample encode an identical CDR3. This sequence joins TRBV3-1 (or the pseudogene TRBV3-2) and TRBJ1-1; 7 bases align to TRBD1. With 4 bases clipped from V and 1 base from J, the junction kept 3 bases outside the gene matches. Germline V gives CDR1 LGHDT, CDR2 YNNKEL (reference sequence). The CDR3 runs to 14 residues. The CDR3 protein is CASSLGTANTEAFF. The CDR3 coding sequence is TGTGCCAGCAGCCTCGGGACAGCGAACACTGAAGCTTTCTTT.

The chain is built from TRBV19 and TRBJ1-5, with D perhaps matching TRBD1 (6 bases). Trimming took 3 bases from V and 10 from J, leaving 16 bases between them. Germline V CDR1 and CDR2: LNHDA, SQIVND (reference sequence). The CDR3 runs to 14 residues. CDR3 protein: CASSISSGAGPQHF. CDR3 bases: TGTGCCAGTAGTATTTCATCAGGGGCTGGTCCCCAGCATTTT.

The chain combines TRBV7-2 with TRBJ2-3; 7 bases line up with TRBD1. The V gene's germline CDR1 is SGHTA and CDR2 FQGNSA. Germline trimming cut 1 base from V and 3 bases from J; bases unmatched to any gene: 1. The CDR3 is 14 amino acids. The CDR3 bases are TGTGCCAGCAGCTTAGGACAGGGAACAGATACGCAGTATTTT. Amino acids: CASSLGQGTDTQYF.

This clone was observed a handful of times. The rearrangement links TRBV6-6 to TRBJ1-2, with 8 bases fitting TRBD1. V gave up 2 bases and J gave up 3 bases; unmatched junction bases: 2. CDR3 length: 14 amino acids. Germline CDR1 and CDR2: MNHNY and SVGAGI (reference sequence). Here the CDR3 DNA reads TGTGCCAGCAGTTACCCGGGACAGGACTATGGCTACACCTTC. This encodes CASSYPGQDYGYTF.

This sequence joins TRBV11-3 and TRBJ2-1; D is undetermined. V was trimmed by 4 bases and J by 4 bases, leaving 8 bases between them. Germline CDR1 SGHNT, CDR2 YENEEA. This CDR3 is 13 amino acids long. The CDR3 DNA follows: TGTGCCAGCAGCTCCCAGTCTTACAATGAGCAGTTCTTC. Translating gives CASSSQSYNEQFF. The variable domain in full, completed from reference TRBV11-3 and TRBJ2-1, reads EAGVVQSPRYKIIEKKQPVAFWCNPISGHNTLYWYLQNLGQGPELLIRYENEEAVDDSQLPKDRFSAERLKGVDSTLKIQPAELGDSAVYLCASSSQSYNEQFFGPGTRLTVL.

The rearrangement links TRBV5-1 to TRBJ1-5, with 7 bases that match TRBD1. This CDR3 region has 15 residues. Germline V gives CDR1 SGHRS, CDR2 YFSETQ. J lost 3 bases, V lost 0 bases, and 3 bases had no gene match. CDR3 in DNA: TGCGCCAGCAGCTTGGGGACAGGCATCAATCAGCCCCAGCATTTT. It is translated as CASSLGTGINQPQHF.